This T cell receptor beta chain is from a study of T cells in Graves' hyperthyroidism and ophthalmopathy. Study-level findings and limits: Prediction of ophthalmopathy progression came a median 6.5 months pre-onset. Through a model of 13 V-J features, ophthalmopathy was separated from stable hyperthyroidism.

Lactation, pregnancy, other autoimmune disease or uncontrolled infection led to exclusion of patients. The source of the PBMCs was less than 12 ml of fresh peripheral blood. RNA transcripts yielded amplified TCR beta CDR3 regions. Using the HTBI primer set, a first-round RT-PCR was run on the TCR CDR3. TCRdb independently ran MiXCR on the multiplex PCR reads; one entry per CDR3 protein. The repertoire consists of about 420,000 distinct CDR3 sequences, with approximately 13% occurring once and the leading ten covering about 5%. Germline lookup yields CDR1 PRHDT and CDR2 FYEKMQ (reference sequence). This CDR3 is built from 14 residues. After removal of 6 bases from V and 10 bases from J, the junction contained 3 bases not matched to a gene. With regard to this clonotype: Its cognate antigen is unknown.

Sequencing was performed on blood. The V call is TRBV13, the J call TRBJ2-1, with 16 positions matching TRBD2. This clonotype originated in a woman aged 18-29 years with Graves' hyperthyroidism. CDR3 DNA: TGTGCCAGCAGTGGGACTAGCGGGAGGGGCGAGCAGTTCTTC. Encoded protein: CASSGTSGRGEQFF.